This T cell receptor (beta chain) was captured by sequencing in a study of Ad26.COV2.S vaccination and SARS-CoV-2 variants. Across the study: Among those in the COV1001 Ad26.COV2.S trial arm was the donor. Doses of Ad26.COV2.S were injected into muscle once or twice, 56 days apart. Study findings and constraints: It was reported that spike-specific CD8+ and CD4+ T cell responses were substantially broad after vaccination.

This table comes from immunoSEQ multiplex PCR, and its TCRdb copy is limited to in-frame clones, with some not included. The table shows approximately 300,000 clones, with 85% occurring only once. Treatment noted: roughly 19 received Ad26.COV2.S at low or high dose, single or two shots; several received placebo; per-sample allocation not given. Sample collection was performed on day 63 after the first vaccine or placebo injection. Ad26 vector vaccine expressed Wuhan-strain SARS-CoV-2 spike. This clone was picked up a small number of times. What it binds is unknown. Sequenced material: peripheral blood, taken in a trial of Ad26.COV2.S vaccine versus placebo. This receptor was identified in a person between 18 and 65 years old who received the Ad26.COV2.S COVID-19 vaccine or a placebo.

The chain's CDR3 is CASSPDRVAPLHF. The CDR3 DNA reads TGTGCCAGCAGCCCCGACAGGGTTGCACCCCTCCACTTT. This chain uses TRBV14 with TRBJ1-6; 7 bases match TRBD1. CDR3 length equals 13 residues. The germline gives CDR1 SGHDN, CDR2 FVKESK. Trimming took 4 bases from V and 11 from J; bases not matched to a gene: 5.